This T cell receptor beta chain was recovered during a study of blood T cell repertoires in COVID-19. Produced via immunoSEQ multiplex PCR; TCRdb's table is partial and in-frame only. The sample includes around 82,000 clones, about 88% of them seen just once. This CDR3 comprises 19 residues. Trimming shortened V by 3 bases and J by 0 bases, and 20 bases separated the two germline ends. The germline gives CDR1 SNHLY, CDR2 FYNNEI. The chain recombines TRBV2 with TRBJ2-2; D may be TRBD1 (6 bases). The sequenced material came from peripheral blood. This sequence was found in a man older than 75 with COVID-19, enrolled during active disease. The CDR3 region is CASSDRLGQGGTNTGELFF. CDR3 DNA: TGTGCCAGCAGTGACCGTCTGGGACAAGGGGGAACGAACACCGGGGAGCTGTTTTTT.